This T cell receptor beta chain appears in the sequencing data of a study of cytomegalovirus exposure and HLA in healthy donors. Turning to the study itself: Earlier results showed roughly 120 million unique TCR beta sequences derived from approximately 180 million T cells. Early released data comprised approximately 85 million unique TCRs from HLA-typed donors.

Primers for the PCR totalled 60 Vbeta and 13 Jbeta. Source study methods: Per a later analysis, the number of unique TCR beta chains was approximately 80 million, of which 8.5 million to 11 million were shared. Measured with immunoSEQ multiplex PCR; TCRdb has only the in-frame clones, and not every one. V and J calls plus clone size are reproduced from that table; the DNA served to infer D and trimming. Of roughly 290,000 clones detected, approximately 90% appear once; the ten largest clones hold about 2.5%. Study-wide findings and caveats: As confirmed in vitro, a few CMV-associated chains were specific for CMV antigens.

Note on this clone: Its target is unknown.

The receptor was isolated from a woman under 30 in good health and CMV-seronegative. Sequencing used PBMCs.

CDR3 region: CASNLYGSGNTIYF. CDR3 nucleotide sequence: TGTGCCAGCAATCTATACGGTTCTGGAAACACCATATATTTT. The rearrangement joins TRBV13 to TRBJ1-3; D gene uncertain. This CDR3 has 14 residues. The germline V gene encodes CDR1 PRHDT and CDR2 FYEKMQ (reference sequence). V was cut by 7 bases and J by 1 base, with 11 bases left in between.